The sequence of this T cell receptor (beta chain) was determined in a study of human T cells and chemical hapten exposure. Study as a whole: Doses of diphenylcyclopropenone went to the patients' scalps weekly throughout the approximately 26-week study. Alopecia areata, totalis or universalis affected patients who were mostly female. Across samples, TCR yields varied, mostly owing to small differences in pooled library volumes. Findings and caveats of the study: After DPC sensitization, TCRs above 1 in 1000 frequency showed no change.

CDR3 length: 17 residues. Germline loops: CDR1 SGHAT, CDR2 FQNNGV. With 5 bases clipped from V and 2 bases from J, the junction kept 5 bases outside the gene matches. In the case of this clonotype: Its antigen is as yet unknown.

TCRdb recomputed calls from the RACE reads with MiXCR, one row per CDR3 protein. This table holds over 130,000 distinct CDR3 sequences, roughly 12% found once. The time point here: patch test 2, 6 weeks after DPC sensitization. Documented treatment: therapeutic diphenylcyclopropenone sensitization with weekly scalp DPC. Sequences were derived from whole blood, sampled in connection with sensitization to the hapten diphenylcyclopropenone (DPC). The TCR comes from a woman aged 45 to 65 with alopecia areata. Some clones in this sample may be carry-over from other donors' samples. The chain uses TRBV11-2 and TRBJ2-2; 13 bases match TRBD2. This chain's CDR3 is CASSHRGLAGNTGELFF. The CDR3, as DNA: TGTGCCAGCAGCCACCGGGGACTAGCGGGAAACACCGGGGAGCTGTTTTTT.